Only a few counts were recorded for the clone carrying this T cell receptor (beta chain). Sequenced by immunoSEQ multiplex PCR; TCRdb stores in-frame clones only, minus some. This sample yields 500,000 to 550,000 clones, of which roughly 74% are seen a single time; more than 0.01% belongs to the top ten. Germline CDR1 and CDR2: SGHRS and YFSETQ. The CDR3 loop spans 15 amino acids. Trimming at V came to 4 bases and at J to 2 bases, leaving 8 bases not matched to a gene. This entry is derived from a study of shared T cell receptors in the human thymus. The same sample was also studied in work on human thymus T cells.

The chain employs TRBV5-1 and TRBJ2-7; 8 nucleotides match TRBD2. The sequence was obtained from a boy in the first two years of life with a congenital heart defect. Sequencing input: thymocytes. The CDR3: CASSRTTGGTYEQYF. CDR3 in DNA: TGCGCCAGCAGCAGAACGACGGGAGGGACCTACGAGCAGTACTTC.